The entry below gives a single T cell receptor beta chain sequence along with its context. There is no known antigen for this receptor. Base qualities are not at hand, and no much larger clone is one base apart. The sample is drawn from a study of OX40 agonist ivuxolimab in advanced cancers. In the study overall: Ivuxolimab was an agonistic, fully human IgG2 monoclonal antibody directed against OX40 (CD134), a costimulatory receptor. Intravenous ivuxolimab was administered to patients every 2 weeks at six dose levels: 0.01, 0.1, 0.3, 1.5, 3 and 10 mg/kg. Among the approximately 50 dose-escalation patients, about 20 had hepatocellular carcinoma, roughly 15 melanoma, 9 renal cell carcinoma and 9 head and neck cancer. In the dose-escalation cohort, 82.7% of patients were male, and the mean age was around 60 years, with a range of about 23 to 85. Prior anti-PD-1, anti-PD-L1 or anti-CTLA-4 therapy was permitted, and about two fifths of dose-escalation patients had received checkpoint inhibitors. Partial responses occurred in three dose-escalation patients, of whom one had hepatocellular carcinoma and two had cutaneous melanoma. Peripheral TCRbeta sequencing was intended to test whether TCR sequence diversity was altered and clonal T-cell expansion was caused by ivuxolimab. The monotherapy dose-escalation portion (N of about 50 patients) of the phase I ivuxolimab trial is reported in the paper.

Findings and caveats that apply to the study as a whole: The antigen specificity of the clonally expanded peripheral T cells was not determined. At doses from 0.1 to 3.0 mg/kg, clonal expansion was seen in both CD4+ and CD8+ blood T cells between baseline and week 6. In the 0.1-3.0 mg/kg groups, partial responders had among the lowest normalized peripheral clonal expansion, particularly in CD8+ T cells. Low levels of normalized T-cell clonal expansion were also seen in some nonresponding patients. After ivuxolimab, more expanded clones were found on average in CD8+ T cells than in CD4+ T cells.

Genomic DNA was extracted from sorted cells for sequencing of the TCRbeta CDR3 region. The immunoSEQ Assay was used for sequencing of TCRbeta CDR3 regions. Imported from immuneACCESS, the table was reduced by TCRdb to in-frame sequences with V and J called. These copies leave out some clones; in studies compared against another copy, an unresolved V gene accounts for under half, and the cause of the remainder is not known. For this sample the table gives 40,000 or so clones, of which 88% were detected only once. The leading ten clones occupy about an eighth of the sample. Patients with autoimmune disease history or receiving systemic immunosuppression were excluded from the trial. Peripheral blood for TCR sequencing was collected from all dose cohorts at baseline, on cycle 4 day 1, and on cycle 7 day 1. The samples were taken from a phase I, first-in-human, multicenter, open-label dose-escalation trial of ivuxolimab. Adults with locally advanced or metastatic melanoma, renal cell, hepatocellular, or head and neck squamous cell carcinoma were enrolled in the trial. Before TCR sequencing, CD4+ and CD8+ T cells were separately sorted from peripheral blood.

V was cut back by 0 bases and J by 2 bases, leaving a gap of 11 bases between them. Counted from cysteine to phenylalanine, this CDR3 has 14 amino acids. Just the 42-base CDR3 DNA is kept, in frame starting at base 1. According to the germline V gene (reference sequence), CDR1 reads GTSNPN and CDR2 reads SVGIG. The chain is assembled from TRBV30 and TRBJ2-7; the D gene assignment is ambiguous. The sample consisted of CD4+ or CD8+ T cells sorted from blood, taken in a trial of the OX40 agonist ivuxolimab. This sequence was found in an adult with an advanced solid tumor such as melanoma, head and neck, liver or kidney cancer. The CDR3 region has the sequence CAWSVANGPYEQYF. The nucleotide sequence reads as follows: TGTGCCTGGAGTGTCGCAAACGGCCCCTACGAGCAGTACTTC.